Given below is one T cell receptor (beta chain) in context. What it binds is not known. Within Nashville, Tennessee resided all donors, each a Caucasian adult. The sample belongs to a study of shared clonotypes between healthy human individuals. As for the study in general: Two women and a few men aged 18 to 49 made up the donors. General study findings and limits: The represented genetic and exposure-history diversity was limited by the small number of donors. Deeper or shallower sequencing was expected to change how clonotypes are shared among donors.

The data were produced by immunoSEQ multiplex PCR, yet TCRdb's version contains in-frame clones alone and is incomplete. This sample yields around 500,000 clones, of which roughly 80% are seen a single time; more than 9.5% belongs to the top ten. V was clipped by 4 bases and J by 2 bases, with 8 bases between them. The CDR3 runs to 13 residues. Germline assignment: CDR1 KGHSH and CDR2 LQKENI. The sequence was obtained from a woman in her thirties or forties in good health. Some clones in this sample may be carry-over from other donors' samples. This rearrangement joins TRBV18 to TRBJ2-5; tentatively, D is TRBD2 (5 bases). Sequencing was performed on PBMCs. The CDR3 is CASSLGVQETQYF. Written as DNA, the CDR3 is TGTGCCAGCTCACTCGGGGTGCAAGAGACCCAGTACTTC.